Here is one TCR beta chain with its context. Its antigen remains unidentified. Samples were taken at baseline and on day 1 of cycles 4 and 7. The data were taken from a study of OX40 agonist ivuxolimab in advanced cancers. Findings of the study overall: CD8+ T cells (on average) carried more expanded clones than CD4+ T cells. Relatively little clonal expansion, among the lowest observed, appeared in partial responders at 0.1-3.0 mg/kg.

Profiling relied on immunoSEQ multiplex PCR, and the TCRdb table lists in-frame clones only, not all of them. The repertoire holds about 50,000 clones, with approximately 80% as singletons. Germline values: CDR1 LGHNA, CDR2 YNFKEQ. V shed 0 bases and J shed 1 base, with 10 bases lying between them. The CDR3 extends over 16 amino acids. The clonotype originates from an adult with an advanced solid tumor such as melanoma, head and neck, liver or kidney cancer. The V call is TRBV4-2, the J call TRBJ2-1; D is unresolved. The source material was CD4+ or CD8+ T cells sorted from blood, sampled in a trial of the OX40 agonist ivuxolimab. CDR3 nucleotide sequence: TGTGCCAGCAGCCAAGACACGCAAGCGTCCTACAATGAGCAGTTCTTC. Encoded protein: CASSQDTQASYNEQFF.